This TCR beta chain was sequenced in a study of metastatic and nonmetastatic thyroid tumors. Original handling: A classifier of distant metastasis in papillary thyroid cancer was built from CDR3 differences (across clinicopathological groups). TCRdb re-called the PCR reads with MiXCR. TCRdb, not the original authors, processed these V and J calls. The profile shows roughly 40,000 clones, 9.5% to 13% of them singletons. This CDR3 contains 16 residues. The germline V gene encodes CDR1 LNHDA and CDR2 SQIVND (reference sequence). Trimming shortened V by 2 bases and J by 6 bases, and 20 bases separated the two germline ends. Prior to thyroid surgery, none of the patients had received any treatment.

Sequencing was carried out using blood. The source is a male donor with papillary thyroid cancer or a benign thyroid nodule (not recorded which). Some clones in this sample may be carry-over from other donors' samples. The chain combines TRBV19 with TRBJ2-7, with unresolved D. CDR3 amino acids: CASSIYPGGFSSEQYF. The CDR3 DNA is TGTGCCAGTAGTATATATCCTGGTGGGTTCAGCAGCGAGCAGTACTTC.